Sequencing of this TCR beta chain was carried out in a study of T cell repertoires in cytomegalovirus infection. This clonotype appeared many times. Its antigen is as yet unknown. V trimming: 7 bases; J trimming: 9 bases; junction bases outside the gene matches: 11. The CDR3 length is 14 residues. One entry per CDR3 protein, called by TCRdb with MiXCR from the reads. The sample gives tens of thousands of distinct CDR3 sequences, 20% to 30% of which show up once; approximately 51% is in the top ten. V is TRBV12-3 or TRBV12-4 and J is TRBJ2-1, with 8 bases lining up with TRBD2. The origin of this receptor is a human donor in good health (CMV status not recorded). Some clones in this sample may be carry-over from other donors' samples. Sample: CD8+ T cells from cultured PBMCs, taken from culture after CMV antigen stimulation. The CDR3 loop reads CASKSLAGSPEQFF. In nucleotides, the CDR3 is TGTGCCAGCAAATCTTTAGCGGGATCCCCTGAGCAGTTCTTC.